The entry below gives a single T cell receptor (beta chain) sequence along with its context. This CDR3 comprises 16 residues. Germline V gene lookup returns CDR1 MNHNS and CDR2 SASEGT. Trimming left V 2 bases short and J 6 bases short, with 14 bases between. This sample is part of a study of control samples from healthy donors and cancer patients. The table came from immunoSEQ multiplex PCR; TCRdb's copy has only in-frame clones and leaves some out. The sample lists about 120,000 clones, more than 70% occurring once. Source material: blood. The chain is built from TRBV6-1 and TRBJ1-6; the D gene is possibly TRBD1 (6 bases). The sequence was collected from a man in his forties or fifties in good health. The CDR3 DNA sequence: TGTGCCAGCAGTGAATTGGGGGCAGTCTCTAATTCACCCCTCCACTTT. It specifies CASSELGAVSNSPLHF.